The T cell receptor beta chain under discussion was sequenced for a study of control samples from healthy donors and cancer patients. This CDR3 comprises 22 residues. Germline V lookup: CDR1 SQVTM, CDR2 ANQGSEA. The V gene end was trimmed by 0 bases and the J gene end by 4 bases; junction bases not matched to a gene: 19. The protocol was immunoSEQ multiplex PCR, while the TCRdb copy is restricted to in-frame clones and leaves out a portion. The sample holds some 99,000 clones, more than 85% seen once. The TCR was taken from a woman in her forties or fifties in good health. What was sequenced was blood. V and J are TRBV29-1 and TRBJ2-3; 16 nucleotides agree with TRBD2. The CDR3 reads CSVEDLRGLGLAGGPLPDTQYF. CDR3 in DNA: TGCAGCGTTGAAGATCTGAGGGGCCTGGGACTAGCGGGAGGGCCTTTGCCAGATACGCAGTATTTT.